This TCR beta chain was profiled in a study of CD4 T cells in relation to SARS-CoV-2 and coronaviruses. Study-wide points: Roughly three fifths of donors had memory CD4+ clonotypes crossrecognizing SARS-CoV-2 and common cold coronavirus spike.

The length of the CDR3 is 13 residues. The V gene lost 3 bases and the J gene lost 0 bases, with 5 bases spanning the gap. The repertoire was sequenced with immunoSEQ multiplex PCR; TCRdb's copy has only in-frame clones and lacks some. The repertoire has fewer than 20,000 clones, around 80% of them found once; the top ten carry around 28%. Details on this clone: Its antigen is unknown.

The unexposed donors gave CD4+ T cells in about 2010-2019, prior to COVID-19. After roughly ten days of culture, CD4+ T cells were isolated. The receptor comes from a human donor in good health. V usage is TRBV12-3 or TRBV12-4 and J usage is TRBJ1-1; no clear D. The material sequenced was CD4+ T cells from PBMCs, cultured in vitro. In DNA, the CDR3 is TGTGCCAGCAGTTTTGCAGTGAACACTGAAGCTTTCTTT. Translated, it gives CASSFAVNTEAFF.